One and the same sample provided the 23 T cell receptor beta chains below, sequenced in a study of monozygotic twins with cystic fibrosis. Using immunoSEQ multiplex PCR, the repertoire was profiled, and TCRdb retains in-frame clones only, with some absent. The sample yields approximately 14,000 clones, approximately 98% seen once. Sequenced: blood. These receptors were collected from a girl aged 2 to 9 with cystic fibrosis.

In nucleotides, the CDR3 is TGTGCCAGCAGCGTAGGGACAGGGCGGGACACTGAAGCTTTCTTT. Translated, it gives CASSVGTGRDTEAFF. The J gene is TRBJ1-1, the V gene TRBV9; TRBD1 matches at 8 bases. Per germline, CDR1 SGDLS and CDR2 YYNGEE. The CDR3 loop spans 15 amino acids. Trimming cost V 0 bases and J 3 bases; bases outside gene matches: 4.

The chain recombines TRBV2 with TRBJ1-2, with D hard to call. V lost 7 bases to trimming and J lost 0 bases, with 9 bases between them. CDR1 and CDR2 from the germline V gene are SNHLY and FYNNEI. This CDR3 is 13 amino acids long. The CDR3 loop reads CASIGQTNYGYTF. CDR3 sequence (DNA): TGTGCCAGCATCGGGCAGACTAACTATGGCTACACCTTC.

This chain joins TRBV29-1 and TRBJ1-1; maybe TRBD1 (5 bases). Germline CDR1 is SQVTM and CDR2 is ANQGSEA. V lost 6 bases to trimming and J lost 4 bases, with 30 bases between them. The CDR3 consists of 18 residues. The CDR3 is CSVSDLGGQDVGVTEAFF. DNA for the CDR3: TGCAGCGTCTCTGATCTGGGTGGACAAGACGTGGGGGTCACTGAAGCTTTCTTT. The full variable domain, its missing parts supplied by reference TRBV29-1 and TRBJ1-1, is SAVISQKPSRDICQRGTSLTIQCQVDSQVTMMFWYRQQPGQSLTLIATANQGSEATYESGFVIDKFPISRPNLTFSTLTVSNMSPEDSSIYLCSVSDLGGQDVGVTEAFFGQGTRLTVV.

The J gene is TRBJ2-1, the V gene TRBV5-1; D ambiguous. Germline assignment: CDR1 SGHRS and CDR2 YFSETQ. The CDR3 is 14 amino acids. V was cut by 0 bases and J by 5 bases, with 9 bases left in between. CDR3 protein: CASSLAGPDNEQFF. The DNA of the CDR3 is TGCGCCAGCAGCTTGGCCGGGCCGGACAATGAGCAGTTCTTC.

V and J are TRBV5-4 and TRBJ1-1, with D perhaps matching TRBD1 (5 bases). V was trimmed by 2 bases and J by 1 base, leaving 12 bases between them. From germline, CDR1 is SGHNT and CDR2 YYREEE (reference sequence). The CDR3 length is 15 residues. CDR3 sequence reads: CASSFRAVSNTEAFF. CDR3 in DNA: TGTGCCAGCAGCTTCAGGGCTGTTTCGAACACTGAAGCTTTCTTT.

This clone was seen just once. This chain connects TRBV7-8 to TRBJ2-1; 13 bases map to TRBD2. This CDR3 comprises 19 residues. Germline V gene sequence: CDR1 SGHVS, CDR2 FQNEAQ. V was clipped by 4 bases and J by 5 bases; unmatched bases: 14. For the CDR3, the DNA is TGTGCCAGCAGCTCCGGACTAGCGGGAGTTTCAGGGACCGACAATGAGCAGTTCTTC. Encoded protein: CASSSGLAGVSGTDNEQFF.

The chain links TRBV29-1 to TRBJ2-5, with 14 positions matching TRBD2. Germline-derived CDR1 and CDR2 are SQVTM and ANQGSEA. The CDR3 runs to 18 residues. Trimming took 4 bases from V and 5 from J; bases not matched to a gene: 15. CDR3 coding DNA: TGCAGCGTTGTCGGCACCGGGACTAGCGGGAGTTATGAGGAGACCCAGTACTTC. This translates into CSVVGTGTSGSYEETQYF.

The chain recombines TRBV4-2 with TRBJ1-1; 8 nucleotides align to TRBD1. The germline gives CDR1 LGHNA, CDR2 YNFKEQ. The CDR3 length is 15 residues. With 0 bases clipped from V and 4 bases from J, the junction kept 4 bases outside the gene matches. The chain's CDR3 is CASSQEDRASTEAFF. As DNA, the CDR3 is TGTGCCAGCAGCCAAGAGGACAGGGCGAGCACTGAAGCTTTCTTT.

J is TRBJ2-7 and V is TRBV6-5; D is ambiguous. This CDR3 is 13 amino acids long. Looked up from germline, CDR1 is MNHEY and CDR2 is SVGAGI. V gave up 4 bases and J gave up 9 bases, with 16 bases separating them. For the CDR3, the DNA is TGTGCCAGCAGTTCTTACCCACCTTCAGGGCAGTACTTC. This codes for CASSSYPPSGQYF.

This chain uses TRBV27 with TRBJ1-2; D is unclear. The V gene's germline CDR1 is MNHEY and CDR2 SMNVEV (reference sequence). With 5 bases removed from V and 1 base from J, the gap between germline ends came to 23 bases. The length of the CDR3 is 18 residues. In DNA form, the CDR3 reads TGTGCCAGCAGTCCCCGCGATAATAAGGCCTACCGTAACTATGGCTACACCTTC. This gives the protein CASSPRDNKAYRNYGYTF.

The chain links TRBV19 to TRBJ1-1, with TRBD1 matching 7 bases. This CDR3 is 19 amino acids long. Looked up from germline, CDR1 is LNHDA and CDR2 is SQIVND (reference sequence). The V and J ends lost 5 bases and 0 bases, in that order; junction bases with no gene match: 18. CDR3 loop: CASSRRRGSRGSMNTEAFF. The CDR3, as DNA: TGTGCCAGTAGTCGCCGTCGGGGGTCCAGGGGGTCCATGAACACTGAAGCTTTCTTT.

The chain uses TRBV27 and TRBJ1-1; D is unclear. CDR3 length: 13 residues. V was shortened by 2 bases and J by 7 bases, with 11 bases between the two germline ends. Germline values: CDR1 MNHEY, CDR2 SMNVEV (reference sequence). Here the CDR3 DNA reads TGTGCCAGCAGTTTAGGTTTTGGGAGTGAAGCTTTCTTT. As protein: CASSLGFGSEAFF.

This CDR3 reads CASTGGAAGAYNEQFF. CDR3 nucleotide sequence: TGTGCCAGCACCGGCGGGGCAGCGGGGGCTTACAATGAGCAGTTCTTC. The chain recombines TRBV6-6 with TRBJ2-1, with 8 bases matching TRBD2. J gave up 4 bases and V 7 bases, and 12 bases lay outside the gene matches. The germline V gene encodes CDR1 MNHNY and CDR2 SVGAGI (reference sequence). The CDR3 is made up of 16 amino acids.

The rearrangement joins TRBV6-4 to TRBJ2-7; D ambiguous. Trimming took off 0 bases at V and 5 bases at J, with 26 bases between the two ends. Germline CDR1 and CDR2: MRHNA and SNTAGT. This CDR3 has 19 amino acids. Here the CDR3 reads CASSDSGELTKRISHEQYF. CDR3 DNA sequence: TGTGCCAGCAGTGACTCTGGGGAACTGACGAAAAGAATTTCCCACGAGCAGTACTTC.

The chain combines TRBV27 with TRBJ1-1; the D gene is possibly TRBD1 (5 bases). V was cut by 6 bases and J by 1 base, with 9 bases left in between. Germline CDR1 MNHEY, CDR2 SMNVEV (reference sequence). The CDR3 totals 13 residues. The chain's CDR3 is CASSIDRNTEAFF. In nucleotides, the CDR3 is TGTGCCAGCAGCATCGACAGGAACACTGAAGCTTTCTTT.

The V call is TRBV28, the J call TRBJ2-7; D not certain. This CDR3 has 12 amino acids. The germline gives CDR1 MDHEN, CDR2 SYDVKM. V lost 7 bases to trimming and J lost 0 bases, with 7 bases between them. Here the CDR3 reads CASKVSSYEQYF. The CDR3 region has the DNA TGTGCCAGCAAGGTCAGCTCCTACGAGCAGTACTTC.

The genes are TRBV21-1 and TRBJ2-7; TRBD1 reflects the table's D call only, with no check against the DNA. TRBV21-1 is a recognized pseudogene. The CDR3 has 13 residues. Here the CDR3 DNA reads TGTGCCAGCATTGTACAGGAGAGCTACGAGCAGTACTTC. Translating it yields CASIVQESYEQYF.

The V call is TRBV7-2, the J call TRBJ1-2, with D unresolved. Per the germline V gene, CDR1 is SGHTA and CDR2 is FQGNSA. The CDR3 loop spans 14 amino acids. Trimming removed 4 bases at V and 0 bases at J, with 9 bases between. In nucleotides, the CDR3 is TGTGCCAGCAGCTCCACATCGGCTAACTATGGCTACACCTTC. Its protein is CASSSTSANYGYTF.

DNA of the CDR3: TGTGCCACCAGCAGAGATATGGGAGGGGGCAATGAGCAGTTCTTC. Translation gives CATSRDMGGGNEQFF. This sequence joins TRBV15 and TRBJ2-1, with D tentatively TRBD2 (7 bases). CDR3 length: 15 amino acids. Looked up from germline, CDR1 is LNHNV and CDR2 is YYDKDF (reference sequence). Trimming shortened V by 0 bases and J by 6 bases, and 12 bases separated the two germline ends. Looking up the rest from reference TRBV15 and TRBJ2-1 gives the full variable domain: DAMVIQNPRYQVTQFGKPVTLSCSQTLNHNVMYWYQQKSSQAPKLLFHYYDKDFNNEADTPDNFQSRRPNTSFCFLDIRSPGLGDTAMYLCATSRDMGGGNEQFFGPGTRLTVL.

This chain uses TRBV5-5 with TRBJ1-1; no clear D gene. Germline CDR1 and CDR2: SGHKS and YYEKEE (reference sequence). V dropped 4 bases and J dropped 0 bases, with 19 bases sitting between them. The CDR3 sequence is 17 residues long. Here the CDR3 DNA reads TGTGCCAGCAGCCGGGGAGCGTCCCCGCCGATGAACACTGAAGCTTTCTTT. It translates to CASSRGASPPMNTEAFF.

The rearrangement links TRBV27 to TRBJ1-2; 11 nucleotides match TRBD1. This CDR3 has 17 amino acids. V dropped 0 bases and J dropped 7; count of bases not matched to a gene: 10. Per the germline V gene, CDR1 is MNHEY and CDR2 is SMNVEV (reference sequence). CDR3 in amino acids: CASSLSRAGQGDGGYTF. In nucleotides, the CDR3 is TGTGCCAGCAGTTTATCGAGGGCGGGACAGGGGGATGGTGGCTACACCTTC.

The J gene is TRBJ1-1, the V gene TRBV6-5, with a weak D call TRBD1 (6 bases). The CDR3 has 15 amino acids. The germline V and J ends were trimmed by 8 bases and 7 bases, with 23 bases remaining between them. Germline CDR1 is MNHEY and CDR2 is SVGAGI. The CDR3 region is CASVDRTAERGEAFF. The CDR3 DNA reads as TGTGCCAGCGTGGACCGGACAGCCGAAAGGGGTGAAGCTTTCTTT.

V gene TRBV27 combines with J gene TRBJ2-7; tentative D call: TRBD1 (6 bases). Germline CDR1 reads MNHEY; CDR2 reads SMNVEV (reference sequence). Trimming took 0 bases from V and 0 from J, leaving 9 bases between them. CDR3 length: 15 amino acids. CDR3 amino acids: CASSLSAGASYEQYF. The CDR3 DNA is TGTGCCAGCAGTTTATCGGCAGGGGCCTCCTACGAGCAGTACTTC.